A few counts support the clone carrying this T cell receptor (beta chain). Separate cDNA molecules each had unique molecular identifiers attached to them. TCRdb re-analysed the 5' RACE reads in MiXCR, keeping a single row per CDR3 protein. The profile covers under 70,000 distinct CDR3 sequences, with roughly 5.3% appearing a single time and about 6.8% taken by the ten largest. These data belong to a study of early T cells in non-severe SARS-CoV-2 infection. Trimming removed 5 bases at V and 5 bases at J, with 6 bases between. The germline CDR1 and CDR2 sequences are SEHNR and FQNEAQ (reference sequence). There are 11 residues in the CDR3.

The chain recombines TRBV7-9 with TRBJ1-2; unclear D gene. Sequencing was performed on whole blood. This clonotype was obtained from an adult who was a healthcare worker with PCR-confirmed SARS-CoV-2 infection or an uninfected control (not recorded which). CDR3 in amino acids: CASSPTYGYTF. CDR3 in DNA: TGTGCCAGCAGCCCCACGTATGGCTACACCTTC.